This T cell receptor beta chain was captured by sequencing in a study of blood T cell repertoires in COVID-19. This CDR3 has 14 residues. Germline-derived CDR1 and CDR2 are SGHRS and YFSETQ. The V and J ends lost 4 bases and 7 bases, in that order; junction bases with no gene match: 6. Measured with immunoSEQ multiplex PCR; TCRdb has only the in-frame clones, and not every one. The sample has about 270,000 clones; more than 80% are singletons. V is TRBV5-1 and J is TRBJ1-1, with 11 bases matching TRBD1. Material: PBMCs or T cells enriched from blood (not recorded which). The clonotype comes from a woman in her 30s with acute COVID-19. The CDR3 protein is CASSLGQGVSEAFF. The CDR3 nucleotides read TGCGCCAGCAGCCTGGGACAGGGGGTCAGTGAAGCTTTCTTT.